The 25 T cell receptor beta chains presented below share a single source sample, sequenced in a study of cytomegalovirus exposure and HLA in healthy donors (dated by TCRdb to about 2017). Library construction relied on the immunoSEQ multiplex PCR assay. For the multiplex PCR, a mixture combining 60 forward primers for TCR Vbeta segments and 13 reverse primers for TCR Jbeta segments was used. TCRdb obtained this table from immuneACCESS and retained in-frame rearrangements with V and J assigned. These tables miss some clones; where compared with another copy, unresolved V genes account for less than half of the shortfall, and the remainder is unexplained. In this sample the table shows more than 150,000 clones, around four fifths of which occur a single time. The top ten constitute 1% of the sample. Source material: PBMCs. These TCRs come from a woman aged 50 to 60 in good health and CMV-seropositive.

About this clone: One end of the junction is discordant with germline, which a read error may explain. The V call is TRBV29-1, the J call TRBJ2-5, with D tentatively TRBD2 (5 bases). Germline CDR1 and CDR2: SQVTM and ANQGSEA. The CDR3 is 13 residues long. In nucleotides, the CDR3 is TGCAGCGTTAAAGAAAGAGGGCGAGAGACCCAGTACTTC. Translated, it gives CSVKERGRETQYF.

The V gene is TRBV19, the J gene TRBJ1-1; D is perhaps TRBD1 (6 bases). This CDR3 is 16 amino acids long. CDR1 LNHDA and CDR2 SQIVND come from the germline V gene (reference sequence). V lost 7 bases to trimming and J lost 7 bases, with 25 bases between them. The CDR3 coding sequence is TGTGCCAGTAAAATGGTAAGGGGGAGTAGTTTCGGTGAAGCTTTCTTT. Amino acid sequence: CASKMVRGSSFGEAFF.

The rearrangement links TRBV4-3 to TRBJ2-7; 7 bases agree with TRBD1. Germline trimming cut 0 bases from V and 4 bases from J; bases unmatched to any gene: 6. Germline V CDR1 and CDR2: LGHNA, YSLEER. This CDR3 contains 15 residues. The CDR3 DNA is TGCGCCAGCAGCCAAGATCCACAGGGGACGTACGAGCAGTACTTC. Translating gives CASSQDPQGTYEQYF.

The rearrangement links TRBV5-1 to TRBJ1-2; D unclear. Germline CDR1 SGHRS, CDR2 YFSETQ. The CDR3 is 13 amino acids. The V end was cut by 7 bases, the J end by 5 bases, with 15 bases between. As DNA, the CDR3 is TGCGCCAGCGGTTCGGGTTATGGGTATGGCTACACCTTC. Its protein is CASGSGYGYGYTF.

This rearrangement joins TRBV28 to TRBJ2-1, with a possible D match to TRBD1 (6 bases). Germline V gives CDR1 MDHEN, CDR2 SYDVKM. The CDR3 is 16 residues long. V lost 2 bases, J lost 10 bases, and 21 bases lay in between. CDR3 DNA: TGTGCCAGCAGTTTAGACTTGACAGGAGGTAGTAAGGAGCAGTTCTTC. This translates into CASSLDLTGGSKEQFF.

The V call is TRBV5-4, the J call TRBJ2-1, with D maybe TRBD2 (5 bases). V gave up 0 bases and J gave up 7 bases, with 8 bases separating them. The CDR3 has 13 amino acids. CDR1 and CDR2 (germline): SGHNT, YYREEE (reference sequence). The CDR3 here is CASSLERLNEQFF. The CDR3 region has the DNA TGTGCCAGCAGCTTGGAGCGGTTGAATGAGCAGTTCTTC.

This sequence joins TRBV7-3 and TRBJ2-1; D unresolved. The CDR3 totals 13 residues. Germline assignment: CDR1 SGHTA and CDR2 FQGTGA. V was clipped by 5 bases and J by 11 bases, with 16 bases between them. CDR3 in amino acids: CASSTDRSSKQFF. DNA of the CDR3: TGTGCCAGCAGCACCGACCGGAGTTCCAAGCAGTTCTTC.

This clone has only a few counts. The chain is built from TRBV6-5 and TRBJ1-2, with D possibly being TRBD1 (6 bases). Germline V CDR1 and CDR2: MNHEY, SVGAGI. CDR3 length: 13 amino acids. V was trimmed by 10 bases and J by 4 bases, leaving 16 bases between them. In DNA, the CDR3 is TGTGCCACGACTTTGACAGGCGGCTATGGCTACACCTTC. This codes for CATTLTGGYGYTF.

V gene TRBV7-2 combines with J gene TRBJ2-7; possible D gene TRBD2, 6 bases. The germline V gene has CDR1 SGHTA and CDR2 FQGNSA. Trimming shortened V by 4 bases and J by 5 bases, and 15 bases separated the two germline ends. The CDR3 totals 14 residues. CDR3 coding DNA: TGTGCCAGCAGCTCCAGACTAGGCACCCACGAGCAGTACTTC. Translated, it gives CASSSRLGTHEQYF. The full variable domain, with the rest looked up from reference TRBV7-2 and TRBJ2-7, is GAGVSQSPSNKVTEKGKDVELRCDPISGHTALYWYRQSLGQGLEFLIYFQGNSAPDKSGLPSDRFSAERTGGSVSTLTIQRTQQEDSAVYLCASSSRLGTHEQYFGPGTRLTVT.

V is TRBV27 and J is TRBJ1-6, with unresolved D. CDR1 is MNHEY and CDR2 is SMNVEV in the germline V gene (reference sequence). Trimming stripped 6 bases from V and 7 bases from J, with 16 bases between. The CDR3 spans 15 residues. CDR3 protein: CASSLLLEGNSPLHF. For the CDR3, the DNA is TGTGCCAGCAGCTTACTTTTGGAGGGAAATTCACCCCTCCACTTT.

The chain uses TRBV19 and TRBJ1-1; maybe TRBD1 (6 bases). In germline, CDR1 is LNHDA, CDR2 SQIVND (reference sequence). Trimming cost V 4 bases and J 5 bases, with 8 bases left between them. This CDR3 contains 12 residues. CDR3: CASSSRGTEAFF. CDR3 DNA sequence: TGTGCCAGTAGTAGTAGGGGGACTGAAGCTTTCTTT.

The V gene is TRBV15, the J gene TRBJ1-5; weak D call: TRBD1 (6 bases). Trimming left V 3 bases short and J 0 bases short, with 18 bases between. The CDR3 sequence is 18 residues long. Germline V gives CDR1 LNHNV, CDR2 YYDKDF (reference sequence). The CDR3 spells CATSSNREWRHSNQPQHF. The CDR3 nucleotides read TGTGCCACCAGCAGCAACAGGGAGTGGAGACATAGCAATCAGCCCCAGCATTTT.

This clone was observed a few times. This chain links TRBV7-2 with TRBJ2-7, with 9 bases aligning to TRBD2. The CDR3 has 17 residues. The V gene end was trimmed by 5 bases and the J gene end by 5 bases; junction bases not matched to a gene: 16. Germline V lookup: CDR1 SGHTA, CDR2 FQGNSA. The CDR3 coding sequence is TGTGCCAGCAGCCCTCTACCGACTAGCGGAGAGGGGAACGAGCAGTACTTC. Protein product: CASSPLPTSGEGNEQYF. Using reference TRBV7-2 and TRBJ2-7 for the parts outside the CDR3, the full variable domain is GAGVSQSPSNKVTEKGKDVELRCDPISGHTALYWYRQSLGQGLEFLIYFQGNSAPDKSGLPSDRFSAERTGGSVSTLTIQRTQQEDSAVYLCASSPLPTSGEGNEQYFGPGTRLTVT.

The chain employs TRBV11-3 and TRBJ1-1; D is possibly TRBD1 (5 bases). The V gene lost 0 bases and the J gene lost 2 bases, with 7 bases spanning the gap. Germline CDR1 and CDR2: SGHNT and YENEEA. This CDR3 contains 14 residues. In nucleotides, the CDR3 is TGTGCCAGCAGCTTAGAGGGGCTAAACACTGAAGCTTTCTTT. Translation gives CASSLEGLNTEAFF.

The chain is built from TRBV7-2 and TRBJ2-4; D is uncertain. Per the germline V gene, CDR1 is SGHTA and CDR2 is FQGNSA. The CDR3 is made up of 14 amino acids. V gave up 3 bases and J gave up 7 bases, with 13 bases separating them. The CDR3 sequence: CASSFTLVPNIQYF. The CDR3 DNA reads TGTGCCAGCAGCTTCACTCTAGTGCCCAACATTCAGTACTTC.

The V call is TRBV4-3, the J call TRBJ2-3; D not resolved. The CDR3 is 14 amino acids. The germline gives CDR1 LGHNA, CDR2 YSLEER. Trimming shortened V by 0 bases and J by 6 bases, and 10 bases separated the two germline ends. CDR3 region: CASSQDIAPDTQYF. Here the CDR3 DNA reads TGCGCCAGCAGCCAAGATATAGCACCGGATACGCAGTATTTT.

The rearrangement uses TRBV9 and TRBJ2-3; D ambiguous. From germline, CDR1 is SGDLS and CDR2 YYNGEE. The CDR3 sequence is 13 residues long. Trimming cost V 4 bases and J 1 base, with 7 bases left between them. The CDR3 region has the DNA TGTGCCAGCAGCTCCTTCCGCACAGATACGCAGTATTTT. Protein product: CASSSFRTDTQYF.

This chain joins TRBV5-1 and TRBJ2-1, with 11 bases identical to TRBD2. Germline V gene sequence: CDR1 SGHRS, CDR2 YFSETQ. The CDR3 is 13 residues long. Germline trimming cut 7 bases from V and 8 bases from J; bases unmatched to any gene: 5. CDR3 residues: CASCPGLADEQFF. CDR3 sequence (DNA): TGCGCCAGCTGTCCGGGACTAGCGGATGAGCAGTTCTTC.

This chain links TRBV28 with TRBJ1-5; D is perhaps TRBD1 (6 bases). Germline V gives CDR1 MDHEN, CDR2 SYDVKM. V was clipped by 2 bases and J by 6 bases, with 11 bases between them. The CDR3 runs 14 residues. CDR3 sequence reads: CASSLIQGGQPQHF. CDR3 nucleotide sequence: TGTGCCAGCAGTTTAATACAGGGCGGTCAGCCCCAGCATTTT.

The V gene is TRBV5-1, the J gene TRBJ2-1, with a weak D call TRBD2 (5 bases). In germline, CDR1 is SGHRS, CDR2 YFSETQ. The CDR3 has 15 residues. V dropped 1 base and J dropped 7 bases, with 15 bases sitting between them. Here the CDR3 reads CASSLLWGRRNEQFF. Here the CDR3 DNA reads TGCGCCAGCAGCTTGTTGTGGGGTAGGAGGAATGAGCAGTTCTTC.

This clone was found once. The chain joins TRBV29-1 to TRBJ1-2; 12 positions match TRBD1. Germline CDR1 and CDR2: SQVTM and ANQGSEA. Trimming removed 7 bases from V and 3 bases from J; junction bases left unmatched: 21. This CDR3 is built from 19 residues. This chain's CDR3 is CSASGGGLPGQGADYGYTF. As DNA, the CDR3 is TGCAGCGCCTCCGGTGGGGGACTACCGGGACAGGGGGCGGACTATGGCTACACCTTC.

As to this clone: At one end, the junction sequence differs from germline, possibly due to a read error. This chain connects TRBV7-9 to TRBJ1-2, with a tentative D call TRBD1 (6 bases). The CDR3 loop spans 15 amino acids. Germline V gene data show CDR1 as SEHNR and CDR2 as FQNEAQ (reference sequence). CDR3 loop: CSSSRGQLGPYGYTF. DNA of the CDR3: TGTTCCAGCAGCCGCGGACAGCTTGGGCCCTATGGCTACACCTTC.

A note on this clone: The junction differs from germline at one of its ends, possibly a read error. The chain combines TRBV7-9 with TRBJ2-5, with D possibly TRBD2 on 6 matching bases. In germline, CDR1 is SEHNR, CDR2 FQNEAQ (reference sequence). The CDR3 totals 15 residues. CDR3 amino acids: CSSSLALAWQETQYF. The CDR3 region has the DNA TGTTCCAGCAGCTTAGCGCTAGCGTGGCAAGAGACCCAGTACTTC.

The rearrangement joins TRBV5-6 to TRBJ1-5, with no clear D. Trimming removed 3 bases at V and 1 base at J, with 17 bases between. CDR3 length: 17 residues. In germline, CDR1 is SGHDT, CDR2 YYEEEE. CDR3 amino acids: CASSSLRGRQSNQPQHF. The CDR3 bases are TGTGCCAGCAGCTCATTACGAGGGAGGCAGAGCAATCAGCCCCAGCATTTT.

The genes are TRBV7-9 and TRBJ2-2; 7 positions agree with TRBD2. The CDR3 spans 15 residues. Looked up from germline, CDR1 is SEHNR and CDR2 is FQNEAQ (reference sequence). The J segment lost 4 bases and the V segment lost 2 bases, leaving 4 bases of the junction unmatched. As DNA, the CDR3 is TGTGCCAGCAGCTTAATTGGCGGGGGCACCGGGGAGCTGTTTTTT. It codes for CASSLIGGGTGELFF.